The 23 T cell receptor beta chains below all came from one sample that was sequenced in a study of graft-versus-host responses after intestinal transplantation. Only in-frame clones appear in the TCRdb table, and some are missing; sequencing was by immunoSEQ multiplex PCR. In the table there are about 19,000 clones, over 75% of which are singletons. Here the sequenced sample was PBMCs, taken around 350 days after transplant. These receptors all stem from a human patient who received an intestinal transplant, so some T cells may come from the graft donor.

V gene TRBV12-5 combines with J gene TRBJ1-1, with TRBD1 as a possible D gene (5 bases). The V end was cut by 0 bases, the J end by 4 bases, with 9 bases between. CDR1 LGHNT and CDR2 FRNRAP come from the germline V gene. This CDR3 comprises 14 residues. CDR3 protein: CASGLVGLGTEAFF. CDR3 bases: TGTGCTAGTGGTTTGGTGGGGCTGGGCACTGAAGCTTTCTTT.

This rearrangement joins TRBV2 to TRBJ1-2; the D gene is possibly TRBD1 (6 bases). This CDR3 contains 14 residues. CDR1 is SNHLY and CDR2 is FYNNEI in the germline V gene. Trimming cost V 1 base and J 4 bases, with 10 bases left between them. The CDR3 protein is CASSEGGGRYGYTF. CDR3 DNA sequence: TGTGCCAGCAGTGAAGGTGGGGGCCGCTATGGCTACACCTTC.

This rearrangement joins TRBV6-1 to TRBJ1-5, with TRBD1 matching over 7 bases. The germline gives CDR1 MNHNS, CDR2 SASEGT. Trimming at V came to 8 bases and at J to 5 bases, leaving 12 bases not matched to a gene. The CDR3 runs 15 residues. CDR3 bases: TGTGCCAGCCTAACAGGGGAGGGGGCTCATCAGCCCCAGCATTTT. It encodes CASLTGEGAHQPQHF.

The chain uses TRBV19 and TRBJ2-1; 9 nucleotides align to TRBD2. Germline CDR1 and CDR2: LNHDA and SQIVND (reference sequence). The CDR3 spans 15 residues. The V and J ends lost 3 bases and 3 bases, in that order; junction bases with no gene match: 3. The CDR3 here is CASSMETSGYNEQFF. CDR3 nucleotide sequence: TGTGCCAGTAGTATGGAGACTAGCGGCTACAATGAGCAGTTCTTC.

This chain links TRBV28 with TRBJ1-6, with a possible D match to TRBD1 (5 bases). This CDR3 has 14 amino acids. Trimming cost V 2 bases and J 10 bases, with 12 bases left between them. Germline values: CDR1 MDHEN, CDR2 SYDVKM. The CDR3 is CASSLGGVGSPLHF. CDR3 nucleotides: TGTGCCAGCAGTTTAGGGGGTGTAGGGTCACCCCTCCACTTT.

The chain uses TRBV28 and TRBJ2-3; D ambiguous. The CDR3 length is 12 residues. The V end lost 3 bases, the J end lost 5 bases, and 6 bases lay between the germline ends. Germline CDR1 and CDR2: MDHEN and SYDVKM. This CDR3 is CASSLVGDTQYF. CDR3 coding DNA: TGTGCCAGCAGTTTGGTTGGAGATACGCAGTATTTT.

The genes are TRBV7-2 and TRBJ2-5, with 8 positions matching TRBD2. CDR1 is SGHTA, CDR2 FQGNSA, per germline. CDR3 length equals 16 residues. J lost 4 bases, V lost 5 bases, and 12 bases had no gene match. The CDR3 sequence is CASSPGVRRGGETQYF. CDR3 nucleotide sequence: TGTGCCAGCAGCCCAGGGGTTCGCCGGGGGGGAGAGACCCAGTACTTC.

CDR3 nucleotides: TGTGCCAGCAGTTACTCGATACAGGGGGTAGGTGAAGCTTTCTTT. Translating gives CASSYSIQGVGEAFF. The chain joins TRBV6-5 to TRBJ1-1; 8 bases agree with TRBD1. The length of the CDR3 is 15 residues. Trimming cost V 0 bases and J 7 bases; bases outside gene matches: 7. CDR1 and CDR2 (germline): MNHEY, SVGAGI.

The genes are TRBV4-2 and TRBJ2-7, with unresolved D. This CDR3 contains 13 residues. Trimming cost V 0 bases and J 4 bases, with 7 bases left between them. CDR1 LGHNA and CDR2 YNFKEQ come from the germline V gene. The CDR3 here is CASSQDRVYEQYF. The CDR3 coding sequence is TGTGCCAGCAGCCAAGACCGGGTTTACGAGCAGTACTTC.

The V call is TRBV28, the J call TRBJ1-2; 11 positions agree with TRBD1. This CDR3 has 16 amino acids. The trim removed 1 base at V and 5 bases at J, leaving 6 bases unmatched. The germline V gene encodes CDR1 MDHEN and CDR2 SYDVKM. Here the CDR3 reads CASSLSGQGGLYGYTF. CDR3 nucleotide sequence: TGTGCCAGCAGTTTATCGGGACAGGGGGGATTGTATGGCTACACCTTC.

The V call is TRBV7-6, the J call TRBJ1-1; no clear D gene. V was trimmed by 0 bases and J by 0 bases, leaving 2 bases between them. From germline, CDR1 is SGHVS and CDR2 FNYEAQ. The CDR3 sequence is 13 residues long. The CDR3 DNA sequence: TGTGCCAGCAGCTTAGCGTTGAACACTGAAGCTTTCTTT. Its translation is CASSLALNTEAFF.

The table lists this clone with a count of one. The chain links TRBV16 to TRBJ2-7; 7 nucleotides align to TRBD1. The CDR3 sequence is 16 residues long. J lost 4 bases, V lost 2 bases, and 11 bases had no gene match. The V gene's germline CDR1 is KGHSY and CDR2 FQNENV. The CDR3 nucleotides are TGTGCCAGCAGCCAACACGAGGGGGCAGGCGAGTACGAGCAGTACTTC. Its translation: CASSQHEGAGEYEQYF.

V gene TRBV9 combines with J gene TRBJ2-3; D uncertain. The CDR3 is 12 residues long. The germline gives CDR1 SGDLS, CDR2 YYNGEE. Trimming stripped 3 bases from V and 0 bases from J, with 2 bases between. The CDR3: CASSGSTDTQYF. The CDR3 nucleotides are TGTGCCAGCAGCGGGAGCACAGATACGCAGTATTTT.

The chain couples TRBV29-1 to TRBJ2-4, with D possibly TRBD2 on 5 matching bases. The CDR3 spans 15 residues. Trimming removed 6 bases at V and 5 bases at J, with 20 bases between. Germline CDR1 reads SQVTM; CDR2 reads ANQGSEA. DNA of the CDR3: TGCAGCGTGGACTCCCCGGGCGGCTTTCAAAACATTCAGTACTTC. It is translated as CSVDSPGGFQNIQYF. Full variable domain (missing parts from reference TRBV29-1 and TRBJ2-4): SAVISQKPSRDICQRGTSLTIQCQVDSQVTMMFWYRQQPGQSLTLIATANQGSEATYESGFVIDKFPISRPNLTFSTLTVSNMSPEDSSIYLCSVDSPGGFQNIQYFGAGTRLSVL.

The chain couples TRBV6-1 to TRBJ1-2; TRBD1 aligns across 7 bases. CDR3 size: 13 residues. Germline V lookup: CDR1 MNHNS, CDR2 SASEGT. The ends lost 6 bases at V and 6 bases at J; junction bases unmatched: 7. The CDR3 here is CASSLTGLDGYTF. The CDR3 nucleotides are TGTGCCAGCAGCCTGACAGGGTTGGATGGCTACACCTTC.

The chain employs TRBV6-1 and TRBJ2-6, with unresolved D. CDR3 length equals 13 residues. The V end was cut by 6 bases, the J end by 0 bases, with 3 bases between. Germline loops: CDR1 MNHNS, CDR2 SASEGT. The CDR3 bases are TGTGCCAGCAGCATCTCTGGGGCCAACGTCCTGACTTTC. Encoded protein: CASSISGANVLTF.

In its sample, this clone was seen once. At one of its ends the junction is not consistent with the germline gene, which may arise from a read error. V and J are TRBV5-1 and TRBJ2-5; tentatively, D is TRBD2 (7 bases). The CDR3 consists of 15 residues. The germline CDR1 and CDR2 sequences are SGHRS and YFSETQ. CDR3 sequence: CVSSFGGLGQETQYF. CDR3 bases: TGCGTCAGCAGCTTCGGGGGGCTTGGGCAAGAGACCCAGTACTTC.

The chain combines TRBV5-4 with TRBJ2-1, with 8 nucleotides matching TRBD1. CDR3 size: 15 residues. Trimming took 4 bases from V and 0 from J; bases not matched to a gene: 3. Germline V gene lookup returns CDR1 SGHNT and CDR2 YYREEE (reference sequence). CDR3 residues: CASSATGGSYNEQFF. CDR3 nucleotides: TGTGCCAGCAGCGCCACAGGGGGCTCCTACAATGAGCAGTTCTTC.

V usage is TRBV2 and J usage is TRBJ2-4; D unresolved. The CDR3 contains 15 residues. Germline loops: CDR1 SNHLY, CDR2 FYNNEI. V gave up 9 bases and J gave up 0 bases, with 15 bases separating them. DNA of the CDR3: TGTGCCAGTCGAGACGGACGGCTAGCCAAAAACATTCAGTACTTC. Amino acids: CASRDGRLAKNIQYF.

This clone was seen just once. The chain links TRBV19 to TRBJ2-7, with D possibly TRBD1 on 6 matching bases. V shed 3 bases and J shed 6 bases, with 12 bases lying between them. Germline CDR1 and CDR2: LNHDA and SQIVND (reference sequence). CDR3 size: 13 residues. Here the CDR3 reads CASSISPGVEQYF. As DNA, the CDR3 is TGTGCCAGTAGTATTTCCCCAGGGGTCGAGCAGTACTTC. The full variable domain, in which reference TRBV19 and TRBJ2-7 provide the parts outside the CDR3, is DGGITQSPKYLFRKEGQNVTLSCEQNLNHDAMYWYRQDPGQGLRLIYYSQIVNDFQKGDIAEGYSVSREKKESFPLTVTSAQKNPTAFYLCASSISPGVEQYFGPGTRLTVT.

In DNA, the CDR3 is TGTGCCAGCTCACCTCTTGCGGGGGGAGTGGACGAGCAGTACTTC. Protein sequence: CASSPLAGGVDEQYF. The chain joins TRBV18 to TRBJ2-7; 8 bases are a match to TRBD2. V lost 3 bases and J lost 5; bases outside the gene matches: 9. Germline CDR1 is KGHSH and CDR2 is LQKENI. The CDR3 has 15 residues.

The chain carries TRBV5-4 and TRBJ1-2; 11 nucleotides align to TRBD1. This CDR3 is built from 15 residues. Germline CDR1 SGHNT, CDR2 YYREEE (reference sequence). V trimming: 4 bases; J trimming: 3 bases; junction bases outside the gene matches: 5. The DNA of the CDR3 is TGTGCCAGCAGCCCCGGACAGGGGGCGGACTATGGCTACACCTTC. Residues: CASSPGQGADYGYTF.

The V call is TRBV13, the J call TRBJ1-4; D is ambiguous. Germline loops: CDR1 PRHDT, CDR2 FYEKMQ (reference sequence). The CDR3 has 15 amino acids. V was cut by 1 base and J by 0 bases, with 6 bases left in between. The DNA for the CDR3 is TGTGCCAGCAGCTTAGACGGAGCAACTAATGAAAAACTGTTTTTT. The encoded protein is CASSLDGATNEKLFF.